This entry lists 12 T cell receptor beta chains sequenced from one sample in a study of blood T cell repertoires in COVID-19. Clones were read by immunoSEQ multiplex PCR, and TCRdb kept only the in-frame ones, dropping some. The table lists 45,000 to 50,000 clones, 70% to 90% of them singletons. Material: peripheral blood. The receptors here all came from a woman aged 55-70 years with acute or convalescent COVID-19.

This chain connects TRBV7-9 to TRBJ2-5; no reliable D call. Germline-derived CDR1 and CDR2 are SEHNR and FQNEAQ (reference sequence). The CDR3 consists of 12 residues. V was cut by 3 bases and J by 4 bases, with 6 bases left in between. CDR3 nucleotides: TGTGCCAGCAGCTTTAACAGAGAGACCCAGTACTTC. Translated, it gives CASSFNRETQYF.

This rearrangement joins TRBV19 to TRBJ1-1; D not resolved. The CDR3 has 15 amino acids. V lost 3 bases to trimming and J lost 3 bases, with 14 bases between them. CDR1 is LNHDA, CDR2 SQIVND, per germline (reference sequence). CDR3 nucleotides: TGTGCCAGTAGTATTTCTAATCTGGTCGACACTGAAGCTTTCTTT. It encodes CASSISNLVDTEAFF.

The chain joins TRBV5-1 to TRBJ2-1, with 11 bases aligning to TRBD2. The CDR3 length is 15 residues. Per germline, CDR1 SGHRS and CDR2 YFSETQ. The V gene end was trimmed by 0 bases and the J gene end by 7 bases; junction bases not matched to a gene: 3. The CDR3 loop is CASSLAVAGGNEQFF. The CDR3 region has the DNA TGCGCCAGCAGCTTGGCGGTAGCGGGAGGGAATGAGCAGTTCTTC.

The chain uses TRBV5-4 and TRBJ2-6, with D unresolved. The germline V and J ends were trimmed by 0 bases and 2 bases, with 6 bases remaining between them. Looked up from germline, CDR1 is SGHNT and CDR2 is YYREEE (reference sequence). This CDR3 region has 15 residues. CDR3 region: CASSLGSPGANVLTF. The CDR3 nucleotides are TGTGCCAGCAGCTTGGGTAGCCCTGGGGCCAACGTCCTGACTTTC.

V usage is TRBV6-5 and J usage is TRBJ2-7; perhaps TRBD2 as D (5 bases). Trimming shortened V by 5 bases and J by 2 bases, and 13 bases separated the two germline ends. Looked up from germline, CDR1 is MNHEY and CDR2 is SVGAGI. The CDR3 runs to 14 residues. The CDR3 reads CASSTQAGTYEQYF. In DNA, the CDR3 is TGTGCCAGCAGTACTCAGGCGGGTACCTACGAGCAGTACTTC.

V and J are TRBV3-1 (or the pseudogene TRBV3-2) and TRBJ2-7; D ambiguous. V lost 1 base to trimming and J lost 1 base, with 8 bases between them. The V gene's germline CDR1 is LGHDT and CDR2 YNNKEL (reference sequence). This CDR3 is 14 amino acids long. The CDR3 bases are TGTGCCAGCAGCCAAGTAACAGTTTCCTACGAGCAGTACTTC. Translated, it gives CASSQVTVSYEQYF.

CDR3 protein: CASSEYLGAPLHF. CDR3 sequence (DNA): TGTGCCAGCAGTGAATACCTCGGGGCACCCCTCCACTTT. This chain uses TRBV2 with TRBJ1-6; no clear D gene. Germline V gene lookup returns CDR1 SNHLY and CDR2 FYNNEI. The CDR3 covers 13 residues. V lost 2 bases to trimming and J lost 11 bases, with 10 bases between them.

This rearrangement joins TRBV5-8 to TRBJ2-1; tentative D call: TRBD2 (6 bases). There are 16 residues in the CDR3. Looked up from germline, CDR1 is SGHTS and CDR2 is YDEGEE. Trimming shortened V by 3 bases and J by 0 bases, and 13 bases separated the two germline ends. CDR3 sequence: CASSWGYGSSYNEQFF. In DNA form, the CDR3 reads TGTGCCAGCAGCTGGGGTTACGGGAGCTCCTACAATGAGCAGTTCTTC.

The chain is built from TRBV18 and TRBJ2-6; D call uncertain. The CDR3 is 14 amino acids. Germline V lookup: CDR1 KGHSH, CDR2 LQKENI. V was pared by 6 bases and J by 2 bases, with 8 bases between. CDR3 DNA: TGTGCCAGCTCGCCGGGTGCTGGGGCCAACGTCCTGACTTTC. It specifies CASSPGAGANVLTF.

The CDR3 DNA reads as TGTGCCAGCAGTTACTCGAGTCGGGTTGGCACTGAAGCTTTCTTT. Translated, it gives CASSYSSRVGTEAFF. The chain employs TRBV6-5 and TRBJ1-1; the D is unclear. Germline V lookup: CDR1 MNHEY, CDR2 SVGAGI. V was clipped by 0 bases and J by 4 bases, with 12 bases between them. This CDR3 region has 15 residues.

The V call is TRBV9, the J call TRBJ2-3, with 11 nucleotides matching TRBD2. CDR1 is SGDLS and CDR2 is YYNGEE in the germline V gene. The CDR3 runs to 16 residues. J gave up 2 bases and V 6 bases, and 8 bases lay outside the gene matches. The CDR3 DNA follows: TGTGCCAGCACCACACTAGCGGGGGTTTTCACAGATACGCAGTATTTT. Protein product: CASTTLAGVFTDTQYF.

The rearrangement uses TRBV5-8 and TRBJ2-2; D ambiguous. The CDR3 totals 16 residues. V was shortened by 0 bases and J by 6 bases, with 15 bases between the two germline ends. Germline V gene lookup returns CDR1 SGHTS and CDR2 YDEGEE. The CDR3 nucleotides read TGTGCCAGCAGCTTGGGCCGGATCGGAGTCGCCGGGGAGCTGTTTTTT. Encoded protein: CASSLGRIGVAGELFF.